The table lists the clone carrying this TCR beta chain with a few counts. This entry belongs to a study of blood T cells in healthy people across ages. With a J-beta primer mix and a sample-barcoded 5' primer, a second PCR ran about 6 to 11 cycles. A single record per CDR3 protein comes from TCRdb applying MiXCR to the 5' RACE reads. The sample includes about 1.4 million distinct CDR3 sequences, approximately 59% of them seen just once. In germline, CDR1 is SQVTM, CDR2 ANQGSEA. The CDR3 covers 16 residues. The trim removed 3 bases at V and 3 bases at J, leaving 9 bases unmatched. Each donor was a healthy Caucasian individual from Russia, aged roughly 6 to 95.

The V gene is TRBV29-1, the J gene TRBJ2-7, with 12 bases lining up with TRBD2. This TCR was sampled from a man aged 18 to 29 in good health. The specimen sequenced was blood. CDR3 bases: TGCAGCGTTGAGGAGAGTAGGACTAGCGGGGACTACGAGCAGTACTTC. The encoded protein is CSVEESRTSGDYEQYF.